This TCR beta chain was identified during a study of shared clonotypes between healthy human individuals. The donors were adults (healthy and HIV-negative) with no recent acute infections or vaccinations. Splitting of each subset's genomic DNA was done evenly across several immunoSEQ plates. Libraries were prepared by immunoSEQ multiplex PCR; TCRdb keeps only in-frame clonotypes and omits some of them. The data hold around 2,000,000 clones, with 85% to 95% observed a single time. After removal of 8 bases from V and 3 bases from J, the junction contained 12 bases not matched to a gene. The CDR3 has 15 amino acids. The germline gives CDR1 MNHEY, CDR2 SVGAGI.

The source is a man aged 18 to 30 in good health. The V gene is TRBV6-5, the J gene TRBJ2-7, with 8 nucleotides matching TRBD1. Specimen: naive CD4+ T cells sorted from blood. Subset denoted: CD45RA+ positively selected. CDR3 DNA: TGTGCCAGCGGCAAGTTCAGGGGACAGGTCTACGAGCAGTACTTC. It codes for CASGKFRGQVYEQYF.